Detailed here is one T cell receptor (beta chain). The multiple sclerosis control group comprised treatment-naive patients with stable or active relapsing-remitting disease. Both CD4+ and CD8+ T cells were negatively isolated, and TEMRA cells underwent FACS enrichment. The data were obtained in a study of CD8 T cells in Susac syndrome. V was clipped by 6 bases and J by 7 bases, with 19 bases between them. The CDR3 sequence is 13 residues long. Germline V gene lookup returns CDR1 DFQATT and CDR2 SNEGSKA (reference sequence). RNA in amounts of about 0.5 to 1 ug was reverse transcribed with random hexamers. The method of amplification for TCR beta CDR3 was immunoSEQ multiplex PCR, covering 54 Vbeta and 13 Jbeta. TCRdb itself ran the immunoSEQ multiplex PCR reads through MiXCR, one entry per CDR3 protein. The table includes about 200,000 distinct CDR3 sequences, roughly 95% detected once.

The material sequenced was CD4+ T cells from PBMCs. The chain has TRBV20-1 and TRBJ2-7; D may be TRBD2 (6 bases). The sequence derives from a human donor with multiple sclerosis. The CDR3 region has the DNA TGCAGTGCAACGGGACGCGGGGTCCGGGAGCAGTACTTC. It specifies CSATGRGVREQYF.